This T cell receptor beta chain was recovered during a study of T cells expressing NK-cell markers. Germline V CDR1 and CDR2: SGHAT, FQNNGV. This CDR3 is built from 13 residues. For each CDR3 protein, TCRdb gives one entry from its re-call of the 5' RACE reads, without DNA. The sample totals about 260,000 distinct CDR3 sequences. Sequencing used blood T cells: a sorted CD56 or NKG2C T cell subset, CD4+ or CD8+ T cells, or bulk PBMC T cells (not recorded which). The rearrangement uses TRBV11-2 and TRBJ2-2. The source is a man in his late teens or twenties in good health. The CDR3 spells CASRNTASGELFF.